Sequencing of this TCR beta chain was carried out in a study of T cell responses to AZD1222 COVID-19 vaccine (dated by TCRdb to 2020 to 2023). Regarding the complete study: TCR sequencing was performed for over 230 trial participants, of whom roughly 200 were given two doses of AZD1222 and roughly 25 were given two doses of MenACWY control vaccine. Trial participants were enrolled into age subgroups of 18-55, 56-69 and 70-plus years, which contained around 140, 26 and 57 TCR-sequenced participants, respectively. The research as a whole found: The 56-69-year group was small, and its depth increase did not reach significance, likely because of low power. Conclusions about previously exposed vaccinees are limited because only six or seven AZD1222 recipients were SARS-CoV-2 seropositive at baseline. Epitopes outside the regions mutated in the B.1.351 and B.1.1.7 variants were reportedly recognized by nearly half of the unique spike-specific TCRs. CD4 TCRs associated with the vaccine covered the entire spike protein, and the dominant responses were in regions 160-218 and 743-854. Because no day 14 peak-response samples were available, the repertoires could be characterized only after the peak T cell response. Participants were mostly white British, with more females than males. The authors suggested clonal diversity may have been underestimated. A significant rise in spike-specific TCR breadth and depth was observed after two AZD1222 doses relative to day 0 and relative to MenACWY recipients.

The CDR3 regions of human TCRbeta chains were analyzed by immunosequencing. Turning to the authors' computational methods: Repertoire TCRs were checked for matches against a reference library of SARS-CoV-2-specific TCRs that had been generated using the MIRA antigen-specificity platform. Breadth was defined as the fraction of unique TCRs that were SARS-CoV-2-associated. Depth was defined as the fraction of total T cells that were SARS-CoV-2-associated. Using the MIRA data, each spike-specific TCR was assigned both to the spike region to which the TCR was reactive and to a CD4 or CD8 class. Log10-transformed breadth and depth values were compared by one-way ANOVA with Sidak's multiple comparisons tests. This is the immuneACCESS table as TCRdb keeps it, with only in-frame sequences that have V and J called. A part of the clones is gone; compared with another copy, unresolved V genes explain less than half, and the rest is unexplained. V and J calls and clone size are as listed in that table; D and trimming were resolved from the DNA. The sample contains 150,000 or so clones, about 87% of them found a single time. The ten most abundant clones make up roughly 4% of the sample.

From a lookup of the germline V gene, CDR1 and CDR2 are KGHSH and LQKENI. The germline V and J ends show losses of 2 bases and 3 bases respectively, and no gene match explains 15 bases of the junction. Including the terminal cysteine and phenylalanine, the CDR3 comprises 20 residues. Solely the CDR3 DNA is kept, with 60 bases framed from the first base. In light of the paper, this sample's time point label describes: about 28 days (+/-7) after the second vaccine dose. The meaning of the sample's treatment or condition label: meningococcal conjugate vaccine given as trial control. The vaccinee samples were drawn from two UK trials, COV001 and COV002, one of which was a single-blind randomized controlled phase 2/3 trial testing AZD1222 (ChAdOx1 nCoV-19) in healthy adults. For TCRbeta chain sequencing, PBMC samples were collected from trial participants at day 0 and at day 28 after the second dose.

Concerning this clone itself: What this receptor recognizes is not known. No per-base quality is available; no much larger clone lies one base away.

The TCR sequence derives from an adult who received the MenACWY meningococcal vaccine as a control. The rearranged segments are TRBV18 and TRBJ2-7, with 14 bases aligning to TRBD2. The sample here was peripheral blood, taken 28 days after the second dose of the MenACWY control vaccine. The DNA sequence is TGTGCCAGCTCACCAAACCCCAGGGACAGGGGACTAGCGGGAGTCTACGAGCAGTACTTC. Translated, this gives CASSPNPRDRGLAGVYEQYF.